The clone carrying this TCR beta chain was found once. The CDR3 consists of 15 residues. The germline V and J ends were trimmed by 2 bases and 4 bases, with 14 bases remaining between them. Per the germline V gene, CDR1 is LGHNA and CDR2 is YSLEER. This entry comes from a study of blood T cell repertoires in COVID-19. As for the study in general: Nucleic acid was either cDNA or gDNA, and it came from T cells, B-cell-depleted T cells, or PBMCs.

Sequencing was performed with immunoSEQ multiplex PCR; in TCRdb, only in-frame clones are kept and a portion is missing. The sample records over 200,000 clones, about 80% being singletons. The sequence derives from a woman aged 35 to 49 with active or convalescent COVID-19. The chain uses TRBV4-3 and TRBJ1-2, with D uncertain. The sequenced sample was peripheral blood. CDR3 sequence (DNA): TGCGCCAGCAGCCAACAGAAAAACCTTCCCTATGGCTACACCTTC. Translated: CASSQQKNLPYGYTF.